These T cell receptor beta chains were read from a single sample in a study of radiation and T cells in renal cell carcinoma. Clones were sequenced by immunoSEQ multiplex PCR, and TCRdb holds only the in-frame ones, with some missing. The sample yields 100,000 to 150,000 clones, 81% seen once. The sample was blood, taken from a patient whose treatment included radiotherapy and nephrectomy. All receptors derive from a man over 45 with renal cell carcinoma. CDR3s include the opening cysteine and the closing phenylalanine or tryptophan. A D gene is named only where the DNA matches it firmly. Part of the rows lack a size; the others show once, few, many or a class for expanded clones.

V gene	J gene	clone size	D gene	CDR3 DNA	CDR3 protein
TRBV2	TRBJ2-7	NA	NA	TGTGCCAGCAGTGATTTTAGCAGACTCTCCTACGAGCAGTACTTC	CASSDFSRLSYEQYF
TRBV14	TRBJ2-1	NA	TRBD2	TGTGCCAGCAGCCAACTAGCGGGTCCCTACAATGAGCAGTTCTTC	CASSQLAGPYNEQFF
TRBV20-1	TRBJ2-3	once	NA	TGCAGTGCTAGGTACACAGATACGCAGTATTTT	CSARYTDTQYF
TRBV29-1	TRBJ1-2	NA	NA	TGCAGCGTGGGCGCGGGGGCAGGTGGCTACACCTTC	CSVGAGAGGYTF
TRBV2	TRBJ2-2	NA	NA	TGTGCCAGCAGTGTCATGAGCCCCGGGGAGCTGTTTTTT	CASSVMSPGELFF
TRBV2	TRBJ2-5	once	TRBD1	TGTGCCAGCTCCAGGGGGTTAGCGTCCCAAGAGACCCAGTACTTC	CASSRGLASQETQYF
TRBV4-2	TRBJ2-7	NA	TRBD2	TGTGCCAGCAGCCAAGCCGGGACTAGTCGCGAGCAGTACTTC	CASSQAGTSREQYF
TRBV28	TRBJ2-6	NA	TRBD1	TGTGCCAGCAGCTCCCGACAGGGGGCGCCTGGGGCCAACGTCCTGACTTTC	CASSSRQGAPGANVLTF
TRBV18	TRBJ2-7	once	NA	TGTGCCAGCTCACCACGGGCAGGGGGGCTCTACGAGCAGTACTTC	CASSPRAGGLYEQYF
TRBV28	TRBJ2-1	few	TRBD2	TGTGCCAGCAGTCACAGCGGGAGAGCGTATGAGCAGTTCTTC	CASSHSGRAYEQFF
TRBV6-4	TRBJ2-7	once	NA	TGTGCCAGCCGAGCGGACGGGGCGGGGGCTTACGAGCAGTACTTC	CASRADGAGAYEQYF
TRBV9	TRBJ1-4	once	TRBD1	TGTGCCAGCAGCGTAGAGACAGGGGGTGAAAAACTGTTTTTT	CASSVETGGEKLFF
TRBV11-2	TRBJ2-3	NA	TRBD1	TGTGCCAGCAGTTGGGACAGGGGGACGCAGTATTTT	CASSWDRGTQYF
TRBV11-2	TRBJ1-6	NA	NA	TGTGCCAGCAGCTACCACGGGGGGGCTCATTCACCCCTCCACTTT	CASSYHGGAHSPLHF
TRBV7-9	TRBJ1-1	NA	NA	TGTGCCAGCAGCCCCCGAGGGGACACTGAAGCTTTCTTT	CASSPRGDTEAFF
TRBV11-3	TRBJ1-2	NA	NA	TGTGCCAGCAGCTTAGACAGCCCGCCTTCCTATGGCTACACCTTC	CASSLDSPPSYGYTF
TRBV20-1	TRBJ2-5	NA	NA	TGCAGTGCTGAGAAGACAGTGTCCCAGTACTTC	CSAEKTVSQYF
TRBV11-2	TRBJ1-1	NA	NA	TGTGCCAGCAGTTTTGGACAGAACACTGAAGCTTTCTTT	CASSFGQNTEAFF
TRBV7-2	TRBJ2-5	NA	TRBD2	TGTGCCAGCAGCTTAGGTCGGGGGGGGAAAGAGACCCAGTACTTC	CASSLGRGGKETQYF
TRBV10-3	TRBJ1-1	few	NA	TGTGCCATCAGTGAGTCGGTGACAGTGAACACTGAAGCTTTCTTT	CAISESVTVNTEAFF
TRBV7-2	TRBJ1-5	NA	NA	TGTGCCAGCAGCTTACAGGGAATTAGCAATCAGCCCCAGCATTTT	CASSLQGISNQPQHF
TRBV2	TRBJ1-1	NA	NA	TGTGCCAGCAGTGGAGAAGTGAACACTGAAGCTTTCTTT	CASSGEVNTEAFF
TRBV14	TRBJ2-7	NA	NA	TGTGCCAGCAGCCAGGACAGTTGGGAGCAGTACTTC	CASSQDSWEQYF
TRBV9	TRBJ2-5	NA	NA	TGTGCCAGCAGCGTATCCGGAGGAGAGACCCAGTACTTC	CASSVSGGETQYF
TRBV18	TRBJ2-1	NA	TRBD2	TGTGCCAGCTCACCGCCCTCTAGCGGGTACTCCTACAATGAGCAGTTCTTC	CASSPPSSGYSYNEQFF
TRBV30	TRBJ1-1	few	NA	TGTGCCTGGAGTTTTCAGGTGAACACTGAAGCTTTCTTT	CAWSFQVNTEAFF
TRBV27	TRBJ1-2	NA	TRBD1	TGTGCCAGCAGCTTACAGGGGGCGCGTGGCTACACCTTC	CASSLQGARGYTF
TRBV18	TRBJ2-3	NA	NA	TGTGCCAGCTCACCACCAGGGGTTACAGATACGCAGTATTTT	CASSPPGVTDTQYF